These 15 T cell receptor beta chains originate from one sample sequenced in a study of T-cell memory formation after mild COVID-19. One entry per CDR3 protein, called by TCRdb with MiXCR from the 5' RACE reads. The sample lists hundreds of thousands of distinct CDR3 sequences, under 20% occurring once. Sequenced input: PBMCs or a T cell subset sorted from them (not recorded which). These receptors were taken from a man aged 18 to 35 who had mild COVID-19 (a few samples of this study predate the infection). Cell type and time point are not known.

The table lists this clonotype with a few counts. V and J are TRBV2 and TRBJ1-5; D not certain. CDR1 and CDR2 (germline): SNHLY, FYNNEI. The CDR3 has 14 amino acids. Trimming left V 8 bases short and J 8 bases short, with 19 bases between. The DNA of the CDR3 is TGTGCCAGCGTCGGACGGGCCGGCCTTGAGCCCCAGCATTTT. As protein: CASVGRAGLEPQHF.

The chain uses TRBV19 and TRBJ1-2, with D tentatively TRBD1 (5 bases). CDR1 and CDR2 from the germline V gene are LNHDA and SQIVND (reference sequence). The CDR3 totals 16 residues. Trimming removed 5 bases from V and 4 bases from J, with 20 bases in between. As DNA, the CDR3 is TGTGCCAGTAGTTCATATCAACGGGGCAGAGGCTATGGCTACACCTTC. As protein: CASSSYQRGRGYGYTF. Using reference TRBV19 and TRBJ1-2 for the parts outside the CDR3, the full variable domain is DGGITQSPKYLFRKEGQNVTLSCEQNLNHDAMYWYRQDPGQGLRLIYYSQIVNDFQKGDIAEGYSVSREKKESFPLTVTSAQKNPTAFYLCASSSYQRGRGYGYTFGSGTRLTVV.

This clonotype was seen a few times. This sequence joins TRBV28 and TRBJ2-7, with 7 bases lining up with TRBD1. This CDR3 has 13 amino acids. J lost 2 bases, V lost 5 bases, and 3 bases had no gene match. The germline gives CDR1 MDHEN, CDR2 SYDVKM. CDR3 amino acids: CASSPGQTYEQYV. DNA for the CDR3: TGTGCCAGCAGTCCGGGACAGACCTACGAGCAGTACGTC.

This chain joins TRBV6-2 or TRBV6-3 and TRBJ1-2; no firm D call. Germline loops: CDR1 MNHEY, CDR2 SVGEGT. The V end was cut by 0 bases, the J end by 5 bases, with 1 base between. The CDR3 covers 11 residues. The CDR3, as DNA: TGTGCCAGCAGTTACTCGTATGGCTACACCTTC. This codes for CASSYSYGYTF.

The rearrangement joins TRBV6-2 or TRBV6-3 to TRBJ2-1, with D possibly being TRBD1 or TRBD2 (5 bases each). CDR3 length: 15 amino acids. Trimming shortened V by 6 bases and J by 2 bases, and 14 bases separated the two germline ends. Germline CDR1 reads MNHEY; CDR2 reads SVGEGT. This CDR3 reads CASRTRRDAYNEQFF. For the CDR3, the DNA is TGTGCCAGCAGAACTCGCCGGGACGCCTACAATGAGCAGTTCTTC.

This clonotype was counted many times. The CDR3 protein is CASSSGQGGTDTQYF. CDR3 bases: TGTGCCAGCAGCTCCGGACAGGGAGGCACAGATACGCAGTATTTT. The V and J genes are TRBV7-9 and TRBJ2-3; 8 bases align to TRBD1. With V trimmed by 4 bases and J by 1 base, 4 bases remained unmatched. The germline CDR1 and CDR2 sequences are SEHNR and FQNEAQ (reference sequence). The CDR3 extends over 15 amino acids.

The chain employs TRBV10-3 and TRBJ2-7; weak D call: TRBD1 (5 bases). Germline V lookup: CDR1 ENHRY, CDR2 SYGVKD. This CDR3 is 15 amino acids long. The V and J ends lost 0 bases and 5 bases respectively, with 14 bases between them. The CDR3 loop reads CAISESQGSLHEQYF. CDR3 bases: TGTGCCATCAGTGAGTCCCAGGGTAGCCTCCACGAGCAGTACTTC.

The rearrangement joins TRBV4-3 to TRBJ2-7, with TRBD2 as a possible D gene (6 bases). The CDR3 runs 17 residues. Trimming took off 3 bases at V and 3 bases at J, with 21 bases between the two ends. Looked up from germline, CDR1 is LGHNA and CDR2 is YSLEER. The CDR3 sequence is CASSQYSTGERYYEQYF. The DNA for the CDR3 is TGCGCCAGCAGCCAGTATTCAACGGGGGAAAGATACTACGAGCAGTACTTC.

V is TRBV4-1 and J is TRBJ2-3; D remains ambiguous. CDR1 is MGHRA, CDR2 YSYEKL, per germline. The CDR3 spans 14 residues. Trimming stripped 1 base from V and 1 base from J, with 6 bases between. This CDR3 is CASSQVLGTDTQYF. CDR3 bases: TGCGCCAGCAGCCAAGTGCTAGGCACAGATACGCAGTATTTT.

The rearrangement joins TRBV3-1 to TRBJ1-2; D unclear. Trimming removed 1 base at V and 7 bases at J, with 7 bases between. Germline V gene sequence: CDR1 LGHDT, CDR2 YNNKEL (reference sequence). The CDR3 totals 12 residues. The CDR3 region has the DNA TGTGCCAGCAGCCAAGCGGACGGTGGCTACACCTTC. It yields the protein CASSQADGGYTF.

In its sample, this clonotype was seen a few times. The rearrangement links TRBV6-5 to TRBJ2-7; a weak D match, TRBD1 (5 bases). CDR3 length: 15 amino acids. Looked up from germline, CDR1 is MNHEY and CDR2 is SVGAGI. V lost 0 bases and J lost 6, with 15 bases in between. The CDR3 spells CASSYSVQGWREQYF. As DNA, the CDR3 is TGTGCCAGCAGTTACTCGGTCCAGGGCTGGCGCGAGCAGTACTTC.

CDR3: CASRLGLAGVETQYF. CDR3 nucleotides: TGTGCCAGCAGGCTGGGACTAGCGGGGGTAGAGACCCAGTACTTC. The V call is TRBV6-5, the J call TRBJ2-5; 14 nucleotides agree with TRBD2. The CDR3 consists of 15 residues. CDR1 is MNHEY and CDR2 is SVGAGI in the germline V gene. V shed 6 bases and J 4 bases; nucleotides not matched to a gene: 4.

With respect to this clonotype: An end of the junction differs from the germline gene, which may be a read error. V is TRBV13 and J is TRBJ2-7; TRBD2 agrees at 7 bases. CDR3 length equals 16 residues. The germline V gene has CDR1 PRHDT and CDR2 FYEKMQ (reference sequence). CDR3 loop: CASSPWTERGDYDQYF. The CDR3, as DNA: TGTGCCAGCAGCCCCTGGACGGAGCGTGGGGACTACGATCAGTACTTC.

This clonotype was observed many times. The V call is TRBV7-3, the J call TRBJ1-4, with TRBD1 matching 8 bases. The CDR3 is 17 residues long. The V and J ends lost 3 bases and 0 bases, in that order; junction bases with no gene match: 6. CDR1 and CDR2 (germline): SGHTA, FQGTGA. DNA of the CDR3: TGTGCCAGCAGCTTGAGGCAGGGGGCTACAACTAATGAAAAACTGTTTTTT. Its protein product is CASSLRQGATTNEKLFF.

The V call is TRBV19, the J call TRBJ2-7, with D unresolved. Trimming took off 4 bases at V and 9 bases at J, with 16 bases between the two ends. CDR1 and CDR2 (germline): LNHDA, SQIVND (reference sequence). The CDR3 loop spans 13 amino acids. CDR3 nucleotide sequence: TGTGCCAGTAGTAGCCTCCGACCAGAGAGGCAGTACTTC. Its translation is CASSSLRPERQYF.